The rows below give T cell receptor beta chains drawn from one sample of a study of T cells in localized non-small cell lung cancer. Assay used: immunoSEQ multiplex PCR; TCRdb lists only in-frame clones, some missing. Among about 2,900 clones listed, 35% to 40% were seen once. Source: lung tumor tissue, taken before any cancer treatment. The receptors derive from a male donor aged 60 or older with stage I squamous cell lung carcinoma. CDR3s include the opening cysteine and the closing phenylalanine or tryptophan. The order of the fields is D gene, V gene, J gene, clone size, CDR3 protein, CDR3 DNA. The D gene is left open where the match is weak. Clone size is stated in some rows and not others, as once, few, many or a class when expanded.

>.|TRBV9|TRBJ1-1|few
CASSSRTVNTEAFF
TGTGCCAGCAGCTCCCGGACAGTTAACACTGAAGCTTTCTTT
>TRBD1|TRBV18|TRBJ2-7|.
CASSPNGRGPGEQYF
TGTGCCAGCTCACCCAACGGCAGGGGGCCCGGGGAGCAGTACTTC
>.|TRBV28|TRBJ1-3|.
CASSRTGNTIYF
TGTGCCAGCAGTAGAACTGGAAACACCATATATTTT
>.|TRBV9|TRBJ2-5|.
CASKGPEETQYF
TGTGCCAGCAAAGGACCTGAAGAGACCCAGTACTTC
>.|TRBV19|TRBJ1-5|once
CASRILLGSSNQPQHF
TGTGCCAGTAGGATTTTATTGGGTTCGAGCAATCAGCCCCAGCATTTT
>TRBD1|TRBV18|TRBJ1-5|.
CASSSGTGSNQPQHF
TGTGCCAGCTCATCCGGGACAGGGAGCAATCAGCCCCAGCATTTT
>.|TRBV6-8|TRBJ1-2|medium-sized
CASTSQGINYGYTF
TGTGCCAGCACCTCCCAGGGGATTAACTATGGCTACACCTTC
>.|TRBV2|TRBJ2-2|.
CASTFHTGELFF
TGTGCCAGCACCTTTCACACCGGGGAGCTGTTTTTT
>.|TRBV18|TRBJ1-1|.
CASYSRDSTEAFF
TGTGCCAGCTACTCCCGGGACTCCACTGAAGCTTTCTTT
>TRBD1|TRBV16|TRBJ1-5|.
CASSQLEQGADQPQHF
TGTGCCAGCAGCCAATTGGAACAGGGGGCAGATCAGCCCCAGCATTTT
>.|TRBV19|TRBJ1-1|few
CASSPGTAGEAFF
TGTGCCAGTAGTCCTGGGACTGCGGGGGAAGCTTTCTTT
>.|TRBV15|TRBJ2-2|.
CATPSGEEYTGELFF
TGTGCCACCCCGTCGGGGGAGGAATACACCGGGGAGCTGTTTTTT
>TRBD2|TRBV18|TRBJ2-1|once
CASSPPAGYNEQFF
TGTGCCAGCTCACCACCAGCGGGGTACAATGAGCAGTTCTTC
>.|TRBV19|TRBJ1-1|.
CASSTSMNTEAFF
TGTGCCAGTAGTACCTCCATGAACACTGAAGCTTTCTTT
>.|TRBV29-1|TRBJ1-4|once
CSVAIQSRGEKLFF
TGCAGCGTCGCAATTCAATCCCGGGGTGAAAAACTGTTTTTT
>.|TRBV6-8|TRBJ2-7|.
CASSFEQSSYEQYF
TGTGCCAGCAGTTTTGAACAGTCCTCCTACGAGCAGTACTTC
>.|TRBV9|TRBJ1-1|medium-sized
CASSVVPEGVTEAFF
TGTGCCAGCAGCGTAGTCCCGGAAGGAGTCACTGAAGCTTTCTTT
>.|TRBV23-1|TRBJ2-6|.
CASSTRLGPGANVLTF
TGCGCCAGCAGCACAAGGCTGGGGCCTGGGGCCAACGTCCTGACTTTC
>.|TRBV18|TRBJ1-3|.
CASSPPAGNTIYF
TGTGCCAGCTCACCACCGGCTGGAAACACCATATATTTT
>.|TRBV29-1|TRBJ1-2|.
CSVEEGEVSYGYTF
TGCAGCGTAGAAGAGGGTGAGGTGAGCTATGGCTACACCTTC
>.|TRBV29-1|TRBJ1-3|.
CSVDGGSGNTIYF
TGCAGCGTTGATGGGGGGTCTGGAAACACCATATATTTT
>TRBD1|TRBV29-1|TRBJ1-2|few
CSVEAGGLGYTF
TGCAGCGTTGAAGCAGGGGGCTTGGGCTACACCTTC
>.|TRBV4-1|TRBJ2-7|.
CASSQDHVEQYF
TGCGCCAGCAGCCAAGATCATGTCGAGCAGTACTTC
>.|TRBV13|TRBJ2-7|medium-sized
CASSLAGDYEQYF
TGTGCCAGCAGCTTAGCAGGGGACTACGAGCAGTACTTC
>.|TRBV6-8|TRBJ1-2|few
CASSYGGDGYIF
TGTGCCAGCAGTTACGGAGGAGATGGTTACATCTTC
>TRBD2|TRBV30|TRBJ2-1|.
CAWTRINEQFF
TGTGCTTGGACTAGGATCAATGAGCAGTTCTTC
>.|TRBV18|TRBJ2-6|.
CASSPAGAGANVLTF
TGTGCCAGCTCACCTGCTGGAGCTGGGGCCAACGTCCTGACTTTC
>TRBD2|TRBV11-3|TRBJ2-5|few
CASSFSSGGETQYF
TGTGCCAGCAGCTTTTCTAGCGGAGGGGAGACCCAGTACTTC
>TRBD2|TRBV11-3|TRBJ2-1|few
CASSLMTSGRRYNEQFF
TGTGCCAGCAGCTTAATGACTAGCGGGAGGAGGTACAATGAGCAGTTCTTC
>.|TRBV30|TRBJ1-4|few
CAWSVHLWEKLFF
TGTGCCTGGAGTGTGCATCTCTGGGAAAAACTGTTTTTT
>.|TRBV19|TRBJ1-2|.
CASSFWQRDGYTF
TGTGCCAGTAGTTTCTGGCAAAGGGATGGCTACACCTTC
>.|TRBV19|TRBJ1-2|few
CATLVGGRGYTF
TGTGCCACCTTGGTCGGGGGACGTGGCTACACCTTC
>.|TRBV19|TRBJ2-3|.
CASSFTDTQYF
TGTGCCAGTAGTTTCACAGATACGCAGTATTTT
>TRBD2|TRBV9|TRBJ2-3|few
CAGEGEAVGDTQYF
TGTGCAGGGGAGGGAGAAGCAGTTGGGGATACGCAGTATTTT
>.|TRBV28|TRBJ2-7|.
CASSLGQGPYEQYF
TGTGCCAGCAGTTTAGGGCAAGGGCCCTACGAGCAGTACTTC
>.|TRBV19|TRBJ2-3|few
CASSPDPGDTQYF
TGTGCCAGTAGTCCAGACCCGGGAGATACGCAGTATTTT
>.|TRBV11-3|TRBJ1-5|medium-sized
CASSFGGGAGNQPQHF
TGTGCCAGCAGCTTTGGTGGGGGCGCGGGCAATCAGCCCCAGCATTTT
>.|TRBV15|TRBJ2-6|large
CATSRDLSAGTLAGANVLTF
TGTGCCACCAGCAGAGATTTATCAGCAGGAACCCTGGCTGGGGCCAACGTCCTGACTTTC
>.|TRBV28|TRBJ2-2|.
CASSSRHGGAGELFF
TGTGCCAGCAGTTCCCGACATGGGGGCGCCGGGGAGCTGTTTTTT
>.|TRBV19|TRBJ1-1|.
CASRKNGQTGNTEAFF
TGTGCCAGTAGGAAAAACGGGCAAACAGGGAACACTGAAGCTTTCTTT
>TRBD1|TRBV5-1|TRBJ1-2|.
CASSLDPGTAYGYTF
TGCGCCAGCAGCTTGGACCCCGGGACAGCCTATGGCTACACCTTC
>.|TRBV30|TRBJ1-2|.
CAWSLGRHYGYTF
TGTGCCTGGAGCTTAGGCAGACACTATGGCTACACCTTC
>.|TRBV14|TRBJ2-5|.
CASSQDVGLAETQYF
TGTGCCAGCAGCCAAGATGTTGGGTTAGCGGAGACCCAGTACTTC
>.|TRBV6-8|TRBJ2-1|.
CASSPDSHNEQFF
TGTGCCAGCAGCCCCGACAGCCACAATGAGCAGTTCTTC
>.|TRBV9|TRBJ2-1|medium-sized
CASSVEGLWGDEQFF
TGTGCCAGCAGCGTAGAGGGTCTTTGGGGCGATGAGCAGTTCTTC
>TRBD2|TRBV10-1|TRBJ2-3|.
CASSSPWGEGQTFTDTQYF
TGCGCCAGCAGTTCCCCGTGGGGGGAGGGCCAGACTTTCACAGATACGCAGTATTTT
>.|TRBV19|TRBJ2-7|.
CASSRLDSSYEQYF
TGTGCCAGTAGCAGACTAGATAGCTCTTACGAGCAGTACTTC
>.|TRBV9|TRBJ1-2|.
CASNGSQGRDGYTF
TGTGCCAGCAACGGTAGCCAGGGTAGGGATGGCTACACCTTC
>TRBD2|TRBV28|TRBJ2-7|.
CASGSPGLSGQQYF
TGTGCCAGCGGATCTCCGGGACTATCGGGGCAGCAGTACTTC
>.|TRBV9|TRBJ1-2|.
CASSGRGSNYGYTF
TGTGCCAGCAGCGGGCGGGGGTCTAACTATGGCTACACCTTC
>.|TRBV30|TRBJ2-7|.
CAWKQRVGSYEQYF
TGTGCCTGGAAGCAGCGGGTGGGCTCCTACGAGCAGTACTTC
>TRBD1|TRBV30|TRBJ1-1|few
CAWSRGLEDTEAFF
TGTGCCTGGAGTAGGGGGCTTGAGGACACTGAAGCTTTCTTT
>.|TRBV14|TRBJ2-1|.
CASSQGLEGEQFF
TGTGCCAGCAGCCAAGGACTAGAGGGTGAGCAGTTCTTC
>.|TRBV19|TRBJ2-7|.
CASRGDSYEQYF
TGTGCCAGTAGGGGAGACTCCTACGAGCAGTACTTC
>.|TRBV30|TRBJ2-2|.
CAWSRDSGELFF
TGTGCCTGGAGTCGGGACTCCGGGGAGCTGTTTTTT
>TRBD1|TRBV28|TRBJ2-5|few
CASSSRTGGFRETQYF
TGTGCCAGCAGTTCCCGGACAGGGGGCTTTCGAGAGACCCAGTACTTC